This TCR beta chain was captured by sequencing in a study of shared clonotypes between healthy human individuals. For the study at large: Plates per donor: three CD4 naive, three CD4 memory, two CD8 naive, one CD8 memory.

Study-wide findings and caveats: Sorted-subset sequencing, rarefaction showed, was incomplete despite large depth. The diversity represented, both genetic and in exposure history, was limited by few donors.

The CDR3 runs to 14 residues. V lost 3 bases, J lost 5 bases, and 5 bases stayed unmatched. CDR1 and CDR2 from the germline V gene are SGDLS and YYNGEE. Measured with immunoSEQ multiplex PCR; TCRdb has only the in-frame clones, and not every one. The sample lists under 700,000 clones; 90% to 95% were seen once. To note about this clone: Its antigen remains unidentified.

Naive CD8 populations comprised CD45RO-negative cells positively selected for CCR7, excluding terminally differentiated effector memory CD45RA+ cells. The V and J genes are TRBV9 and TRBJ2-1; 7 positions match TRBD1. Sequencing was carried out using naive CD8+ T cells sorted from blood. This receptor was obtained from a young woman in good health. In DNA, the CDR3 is TGTGCCAGCAGCGCAGGGACAGCCAACAATGAGCAGTTCTTC. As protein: CASSAGTANNEQFF.